This T cell receptor beta chain was profiled in a study of shared clonotypes between healthy human individuals. Study information: There were three CD4 naive, three CD4 memory, two CD8 naive and one CD8 memory plates per donor.

Terminally differentiated effector memory CD45RA+ cells were excluded by CCR7 positive selection of CD45RO-negative cells. The study drew all its donors from Caucasian adults living in Nashville, Tennessee. Clones were read by immunoSEQ multiplex PCR, and TCRdb kept only the in-frame ones, dropping some. Found here are hundreds of thousands of clones, 96% of them singletons; the top ten hold approximately 0.1%. With regard to this clone: As yet, its antigen is unknown.

Overall study findings and caveats: Sampling involved blood alone; tissue repertoires likely differ.

V was cut by 4 bases and J by 0 bases, with 8 bases left in between. CDR1 is SGHDT, CDR2 YYEEEE, per germline. The CDR3 consists of 14 residues. The V gene is TRBV5-6, the J gene TRBJ1-3, with D possibly TRBD1 on 6 matching bases. The specimen was naive CD8+ T cells sorted from blood. This sequence was found in a woman aged 25-40 years in good health. The CDR3 sequence is CASSETGSGNTIYF. CDR3 in DNA: TGTGCCAGCAGCGAGACAGGCTCTGGAAACACCATATATTTT.